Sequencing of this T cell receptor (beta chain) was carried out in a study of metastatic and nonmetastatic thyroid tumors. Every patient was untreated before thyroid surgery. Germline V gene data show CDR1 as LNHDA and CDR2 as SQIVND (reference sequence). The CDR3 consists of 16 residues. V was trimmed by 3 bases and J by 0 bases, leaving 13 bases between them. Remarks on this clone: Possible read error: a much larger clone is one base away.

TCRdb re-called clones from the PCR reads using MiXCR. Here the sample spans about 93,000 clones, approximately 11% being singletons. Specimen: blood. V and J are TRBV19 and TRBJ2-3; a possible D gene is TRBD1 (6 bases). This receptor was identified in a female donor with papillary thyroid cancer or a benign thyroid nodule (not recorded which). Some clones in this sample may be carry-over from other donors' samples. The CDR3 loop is CASSMDRDVSTDTQYF. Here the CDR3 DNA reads TGTGCCAGTAGTATGGACAGAGACGTGAGCACAGATACGCAGTATTTT.